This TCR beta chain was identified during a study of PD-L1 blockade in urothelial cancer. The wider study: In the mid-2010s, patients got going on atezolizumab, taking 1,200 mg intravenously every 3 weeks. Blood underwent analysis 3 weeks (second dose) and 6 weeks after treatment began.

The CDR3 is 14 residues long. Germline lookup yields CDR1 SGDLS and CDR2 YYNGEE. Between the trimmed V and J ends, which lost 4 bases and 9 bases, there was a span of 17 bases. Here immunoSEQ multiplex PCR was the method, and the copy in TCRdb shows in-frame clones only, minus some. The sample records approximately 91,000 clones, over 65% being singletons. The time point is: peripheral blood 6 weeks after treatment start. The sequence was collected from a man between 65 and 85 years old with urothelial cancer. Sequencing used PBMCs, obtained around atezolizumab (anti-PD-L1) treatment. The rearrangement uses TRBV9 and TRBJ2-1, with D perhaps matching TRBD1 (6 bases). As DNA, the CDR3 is TGTGCCAGCAGCAGAGGGGGTAGCGAAACTGAGCAGTTCTTC. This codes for CASSRGGSETEQFF.